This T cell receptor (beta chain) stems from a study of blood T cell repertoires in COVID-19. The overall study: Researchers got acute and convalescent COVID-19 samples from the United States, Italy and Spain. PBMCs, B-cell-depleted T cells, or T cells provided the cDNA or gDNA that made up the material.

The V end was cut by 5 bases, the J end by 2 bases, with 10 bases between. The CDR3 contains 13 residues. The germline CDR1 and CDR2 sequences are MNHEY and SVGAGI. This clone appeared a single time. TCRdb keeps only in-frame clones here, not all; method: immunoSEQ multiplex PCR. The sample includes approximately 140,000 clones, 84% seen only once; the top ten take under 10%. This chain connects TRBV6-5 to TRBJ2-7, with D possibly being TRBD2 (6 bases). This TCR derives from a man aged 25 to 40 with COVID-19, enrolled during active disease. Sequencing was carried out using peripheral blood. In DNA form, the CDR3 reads TGTGCCAGCAGTCCCCCGGGGGCCTACGAGCAGTACTTC. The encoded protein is CASSPPGAYEQYF.